Shown below are 14 T cell receptor beta chains from a single sample sequenced in a study of tumor and adjacent non-tumor tissue in lung cancer. This sample's RNA came from whole unsorted tissue. TCRbeta libraries were built with three rounds of nested PCR, modified from ARM-PCR. TCRdb itself ran the multiplex PCR reads through MiXCR, one entry per CDR3 protein. The profile covers 120,000 or so distinct CDR3 sequences, with 75% to 90% appearing a single time and about 23% taken by the ten largest. Sequenced material: lung tumor tissue. Receptors originate from a man aged 65 to 85 with non-small cell lung cancer.

Details on this clonotype: A much larger clone differs by one base, so this may be a read error. This chain joins TRBV24-1 and TRBJ1-5, with 7 nucleotides matching TRBD1. Germline CDR1 and CDR2: KGHDR and SFDVKD. The length of the CDR3 is 18 residues. Losses at the gene ends were 3 bases for V and 0 bases for J; bases not matched to a gene: 10. Here the CDR3 reads CATSDTRQGSHSNQPQHF. CDR3 DNA sequence: TGTGCCACCAGTGATACAAGACAGGGATCTCATAGCAATCAGCCCCAGCATTTT.

The chain carries TRBV7-9 and TRBJ1-2; D gene uncertain. Germline CDR1 and CDR2: SEHNR and FQNEAQ (reference sequence). The ends were cut back, 1 base at V and 11 bases at J, with 20 bases in the middle. This CDR3 is built from 15 residues. The CDR3 DNA sequence: TGTGCCAGCAGCTTAGATGCGCCTTCACCCTATTGTTACACCTTC. Encoded protein: CASSLDAPSPYCYTF. The whole variable domain, remainder taken from reference TRBV7-9 and TRBJ1-2, is DTGVSQNPRHKITKRGQNVTFRCDPISEHNRLYWYRQTLGQGPEFLTYFQNEAQLEKSRLLSDRFSAERPKGSFSTLEIQRTEQGDSAMYLCASSLDAPSPYCYTFGSGTRLTVV.

Note on this clonotype: The conserved closing phenylalanine or tryptophan is absent in this CDR3, likely reflecting a read error. The chain couples TRBV20-1 to TRBJ2-4, with a tentative D call TRBD1 (6 bases). The ends were cut back, 5 bases at V and 8 bases at J, with 22 bases in the middle. Germline V lookup: CDR1 DFQATT, CDR2 SNEGSKA (reference sequence). The CDR3 is 15 residues long. The CDR3 protein is CSAAEGQGFGDIQYL. In DNA, the CDR3 is TGCAGTGCTGCCGAGGGCCAGGGGTTCGGAGACATTCAGTACCTC.

About this clonotype itself: The conserved final phenylalanine or tryptophan is absent from the CDR3, which likely points to a read error. It is unclear where the CDR3 begins or ends on the DNA, so no DNA is shown, and the CDR3 is as TCRdb lists it. The chain combines TRBV6-5 with TRBJ2-3; TRBD2 is the table's D call and was not checked against the DNA. The germline V gene encodes CDR1 MNHEY and CDR2 SVGAGI. The CDR3 adds up to 16 amino acids, both ends counted. This CDR3 reads CASSDPGLAGRDTQCY.

The J gene is TRBJ2-4, the V gene TRBV24-1, with D maybe TRBD1 (5 bases). This CDR3 spans 15 amino acids. CDR1 is KGHDR and CDR2 is SFDVKD in the germline V gene. Trimming took 12 bases from V and 0 from J, leaving 17 bases between them. CDR3 sequence: CADSDSQIAKNIQYF. The CDR3 DNA reads TGTGCCGACAGTGATTCGCAAATAGCCAAAAACATTCAGTACTTC.

Details on this clonotype: An end of the junction differs from the germline gene, which may be a read error. J is TRBJ2-3 and V is TRBV7-3, with D perhaps matching TRBD2 (6 bases). Germline V gene sequence: CDR1 SGHTA, CDR2 FQGTGA. This CDR3 has 14 residues. Written as DNA, the CDR3 is TGTACCAGCAGCTTAACTAGCAGCACAGATACGCAGTATTTT. This gives the protein CTSSLTSSTDTQYF. The entire variable domain, with the rest obtained from reference TRBV7-3 and TRBJ2-3, is as follows: GAGVSQTPSNKVTEKGKYVELRCDPISGHTALYWYRQSLGQGPEFLIYFQGTGAADDSGLPNDRFFAVRPEGSVSTLKIQRTERGDSAVYLCTSSLTSSTDTQYFGPGTRLTVL.

Details on this clonotype: One junction end disagrees with the germline gene, perhaps due to a read error. The chain is built from TRBV6-6 and TRBJ2-7, with a weak D call TRBD1 (6 bases). CDR3 size: 14 residues. Germline V CDR1 and CDR2: MNHNY, SVGAGI (reference sequence). CDR3: CTSNPGQIYYEQYF. The CDR3 nucleotides read TGTACCAGCAACCCCGGACAGATTTACTACGAGCAGTACTTC.

On this clonotype: No conserved phenylalanine or tryptophan is present at the end of the CDR3, so a read error is the likely explanation. The chain uses TRBV29-1 and TRBJ1-1, with D uncertain. Germline CDR1 is SQVTM and CDR2 is ANQGSEA. The CDR3 runs to 13 residues. Trimming cost V 4 bases and J 4 bases, with 13 bases left between them. The CDR3 loop is CSVATAISTEAFL. The CDR3 DNA reads as TGCAGCGTTGCAACAGCTATAAGCACTGAAGCTTTCTTA.

This clonotype was detected only once. As the CDR3 is not closed by the conserved phenylalanine or tryptophan, this likely results from a read error. This chain connects TRBV6-6 to TRBJ2-7; maybe TRBD2 (6 bases). V lost 8 bases, J lost 1 base, and 18 bases lay in between. Germline CDR1 is MNHNY and CDR2 is SVGAGI (reference sequence). The CDR3 runs to 15 residues. The CDR3 DNA reads as TGTGCCAGCGAACGCCCAGCGGGCGCTTCCTACGAGCAGTACATC. This translates into CASERPAGASYEQYI.

With regard to this clonotype: Relative to the germline gene, one junction end is altered; a read error may explain this. The chain employs TRBV4-1 and TRBJ2-1; TRBD2 matches at 8 bases. The CDR3 spans 17 residues. Per the germline V gene, CDR1 is MGHRA and CDR2 is YSYEKL. CDR3 nucleotide sequence: TGCGCCAGCAGCCAACCTACAAGCGGGAGAGTCGACGATGAACAGTTCTTC. It is translated as CASSQPTSGRVDDEQFF.

The chain has TRBV14 and TRBJ1-2; D call uncertain. V lost 2 bases to trimming and J lost 5 bases, with 9 bases between them. Germline V gene data show CDR1 as SGHDN and CDR2 as FVKESK. The CDR3 is 13 amino acids. The CDR3 sequence is CASSQTNLYGYTF. The CDR3 region has the DNA TGTGCCAGCAGCCAAACAAATTTATATGGCTACACCTTC.

Of note for this clonotype: An end of the junction differs from the germline gene, which may be a read error. The V and J genes are TRBV6-2 or TRBV6-3 and TRBJ2-7, with 8 nucleotides matching TRBD1. Germline CDR1 and CDR2: MNHEY and SVGEGT. The CDR3 is 15 residues long. The DNA of the CDR3 is TGTTCCAGCAGTTATGGGGACAGGAGACTTCACGATCAGTACTTC. It specifies CSSSYGDRRLHDQYF.

This clonotype was seen only once. At one boundary the junction diverges from the germline segment, which might be a read error. The chain carries TRBV10-2 and TRBJ2-1, with D possibly called TRBD1 or TRBD2 (5 bases each). Germline V gene sequence: CDR1 WSHSY, CDR2 SAAADI. The CDR3 totals 15 residues. CDR3 loop: CVSRSPGPSSHEQFF. The DNA for the CDR3 is TGCGTGAGCAGGTCCCCGGGACCCTCTTCTCATGAGCAATTCTTC.

This clonotype was seen at least ten times. The chain carries TRBV5-1 and TRBJ2-6, with D maybe TRBD1 (6 bases). Germline V gives CDR1 SGHRS, CDR2 YFSETQ. The CDR3 contains 17 residues. Trimming took 3 bases from V and 0 from J, leaving 13 bases between them. The CDR3 DNA reads TGCGCCAGCAGCTCTCGAACAGGGCCCTCTGGGGCCAACGTCCTGACTTTC. Its protein product is CASSSRTGPSGANVLTF.